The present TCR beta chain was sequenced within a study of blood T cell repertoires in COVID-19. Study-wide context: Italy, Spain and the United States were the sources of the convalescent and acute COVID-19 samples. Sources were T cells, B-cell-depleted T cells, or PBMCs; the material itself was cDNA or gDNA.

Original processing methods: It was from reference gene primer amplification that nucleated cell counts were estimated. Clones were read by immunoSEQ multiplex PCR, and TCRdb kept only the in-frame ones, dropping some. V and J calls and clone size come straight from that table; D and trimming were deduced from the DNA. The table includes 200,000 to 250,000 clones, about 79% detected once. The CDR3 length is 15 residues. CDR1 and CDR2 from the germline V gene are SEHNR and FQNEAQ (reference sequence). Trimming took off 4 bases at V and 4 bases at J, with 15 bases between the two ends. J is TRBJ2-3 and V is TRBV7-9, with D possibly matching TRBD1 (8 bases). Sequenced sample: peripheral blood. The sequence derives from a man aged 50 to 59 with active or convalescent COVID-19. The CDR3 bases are TGTGCCAGCAGCTCAGGGGGCGGGAGAGCAGATACGCAGTATTTT. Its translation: CASSSGGGRADTQYF.